Listed below are T cell receptor beta chains from one sample, sequenced in a study of blood T cell repertoires in COVID-19. Libraries were prepared by immunoSEQ multiplex PCR; TCRdb keeps only in-frame clonotypes and omits some of them. This sample yields 130,000 to 150,000 clones, of which approximately 85% are seen a single time; 6.5% to 9.5% belongs to the top ten. The sequenced material came from peripheral blood. The source of these receptors is a woman in her fifties or sixties with COVID-19, enrolled during active disease. Each CDR3 is given with its conserved first and last residue. Fields, in order: V gene, clone size, D gene, J gene, CDR3 DNA, CDR3 protein. The D gene is left open where the match is weak. Expanded clones get a size class; other rows say once, few or many, or leave the size out.

V: TRBV7-2
size: .
D: TRBD2
J: TRBJ2-2
DNA: TGTGCCAGCAGCTATCGGACTAGCGAATGGTCTAACACCGGGGAGCTGTTTTTT
CDR3: CASSYRTSEWSNTGELFF

V: TRBV6-5
size: .
D: TRBD1
J: TRBJ1-1
DNA: TGTGCCAGCAGGTTTCGGGGACAGGGGGCTGAAGCTTTCTTT
CDR3: CASRFRGQGAEAFF

V: TRBV29-1
size: once
D: TRBD1
J: TRBJ2-5
DNA: TGCAGCGTTGAAGAGAACAGGGGGTCGGGTGAGACCCAGTACTTC
CDR3: CSVEENRGSGETQYF

V: TRBV10-3
size: .
D: TRBD1
J: TRBJ2-5
DNA: TGTGCCATCAGTGGACTGGGGACAGGGGCGCAAGAGACCCAGTACTTC
CDR3: CAISGLGTGAQETQYF

V: TRBV25-1
size: .
D: TRBD1
J: TRBJ2-2
DNA: TGTGCCAGCTTGGACAGGGGAGGGGCCGGGGAGCTGTTTTTT
CDR3: CASLDRGGAGELFF

V: TRBV11-3
size: .
D: .
J: TRBJ1-1
DNA: TGTGCCAGCAGCTCAAGCCCCGTGAACACTGAAGCTTTCTTT
CDR3: CASSSSPVNTEAFF

V: TRBV11-2
size: .
D: TRBD1
J: TRBJ2-7
DNA: TGTGCCAGCAGCCCGGACCGGGACAGCTCCTACGAGCAGTACTTC
CDR3: CASSPDRDSSYEQYF

V: TRBV10-3
size: .
D: TRBD1
J: TRBJ2-2
DNA: TGTGCCATCAGTCCGGCAGGGGGCGCGGACACCGGGGAGCTGTTTTTT
CDR3: CAISPAGGADTGELFF

V: TRBV11-1
size: .
D: TRBD1
J: TRBJ1-1
DNA: TGTGCCAGCAGTCACCTAACAGGGACAGGGCGGACTGAAGCTTTCTTT
CDR3: CASSHLTGTGRTEAFF

V: TRBV4-2
size: .
D: TRBD1
J: TRBJ2-7
DNA: TGTGCCAGCAGCCAAGACCCGGTGGGACAGGGATCTGGCGAGCAGTACTTC
CDR3: CASSQDPVGQGSGEQYF

V: TRBV5-1
size: .
D: .
J: TRBJ1-5
DNA: TGCGCCAGCAGCTTGGAGGGGGGCAATCAGCCCCAGCATTTT
CDR3: CASSLEGGNQPQHF

V: TRBV7-9
size: few
D: TRBD1
J: TRBJ1-1
DNA: TGTGCCAGCAGCTTAGAGGGGGGACAGACTGAAGCTTTCTTT
CDR3: CASSLEGGQTEAFF

V: TRBV2
size: .
D: .
J: TRBJ1-6
DNA: TGTGCCAGCAGCCTTATGGGGGGGGCGAGCAGCGGTTCACCCCTCCACTTT
CDR3: CASSLMGGASSGSPLHF

V: TRBV10-3
size: .
D: TRBD1
J: TRBJ1-1
DNA: TGTGCCCATTCGGCGGACAGGGGGACTGAAGCTTTCTTT
CDR3: CAHSADRGTEAFF

V: TRBV18
size: few
D: .
J: TRBJ1-5
DNA: TGTGCCAGCTCACCACCGGAGGGTGTGGGACCTTCGGGTCAGCCCCAGCATTTT
CDR3: CASSPPEGVGPSGQPQHF

V: TRBV5-1
size: .
D: .
J: TRBJ1-1
DNA: TGCGCCAGCAGCTTGAGCAGGGCTGGGGTCACTGAAGCTTTCTTT
CDR3: CASSLSRAGVTEAFF

V: TRBV11-1
size: .
D: TRBD1
J: TRBJ1-6
DNA: TGTGCCAGCAGCTCGGGACAGGGCGGCTCACCCCTCCACTTT
CDR3: CASSSGQGGSPLHF

V: TRBV7-2
size: .
D: .
J: TRBJ1-2
DNA: TGTGCCAGCAGTGGGGCGACAGGAGGCTATGGCTACACCTTC
CDR3: CASSGATGGYGYTF

V: TRBV6-5
size: .
D: TRBD1
J: TRBJ1-6
DNA: TGTGCCAGCAGTTTCAGAAGGGACAGTAATTCACCCCTCCACTTT
CDR3: CASSFRRDSNSPLHF

V: TRBV9
size: .
D: .
J: TRBJ2-1
DNA: TGTGCCAGCAGCGTAAGGGAGTACAATGAGCAGTTCTTC
CDR3: CASSVREYNEQFF

V: TRBV3-1/TRBV3-2
size: .
D: .
J: TRBJ2-3
DNA: TGTGCCAGCAGCCAAGATCAAACCCGCGCAGATACGCAGTATTTT
CDR3: CASSQDQTRADTQYF

V: TRBV29-1
size: .
D: .
J: TRBJ2-5
DNA: TGCAGCGCCCGGACAGCCTTCCAAGAGACCCAGTACTTC
CDR3: CSARTAFQETQYF

V: TRBV5-8
size: .
D: .
J: TRBJ1-1
DNA: TGTGCCAGCAGCCCCAGGGACACTGAAGCTTTCTTT
CDR3: CASSPRDTEAFF

V: TRBV7-3
size: .
D: .
J: TRBJ2-7
DNA: TGTGCCACCTCCCTGGGGCCCAGCGACGAGCAGTACTTC
CDR3: CATSLGPSDEQYF

V: TRBV9
size: .
D: .
J: TRBJ2-7
DNA: TGTGCCAGCAGCGTAGACCAAGGCGGGAACGAGCAGTACTTC
CDR3: CASSVDQGGNEQYF

V: TRBV29-1
size: .
D: .
J: TRBJ2-3
DNA: TGCAGCATTTCGGGTGGCACAGATACGCAGTATTTT
CDR3: CSISGGTDTQYF

V: TRBV3-1/TRBV3-2
size: .
D: .
J: TRBJ1-3
DNA: TGTGCCAGCAGCCAAGGATTGGGACTGATGGAGAGGACCATATATTTT
CDR3: CASSQGLGLMERTIYF

V: TRBV5-8
size: .
D: TRBD2
J: TRBJ2-3
DNA: TGTGCCAGCGTATCACTAGCGGGGGGGACAGATACGCAGTATTTT
CDR3: CASVSLAGGTDTQYF

V: TRBV9
size: .
D: .
J: TRBJ2-2
DNA: TGTGCCAGCAGCCGCCGGGACAAGAACACCGGGGAGCTGTTTTTT
CDR3: CASSRRDKNTGELFF

V: TRBV7-2
size: few
D: .
J: TRBJ1-5
DNA: TGTGCCAGCAGCCCCCCTTCCGGGCAGCCCCAGCATTTT
CDR3: CASSPPSGQPQHF

V: TRBV4-2
size: .
D: TRBD2
J: TRBJ2-3
DNA: TGTGCCAGCAGCCAAGAGCGGGGGGGCGGGGATACGCAGTATTTT
CDR3: CASSQERGGGDTQYF

V: TRBV6-5
size: .
D: TRBD1
J: TRBJ1-1
DNA: TGTGCCAGCACCCGACAGGGGGCGGGCACTGAAGCTTTCTTT
CDR3: CASTRQGAGTEAFF

V: TRBV4-3
size: once
D: .
J: TRBJ1-1
DNA: TGCGCCAGCAGCCAACAGGGAAGGGACACTGAAGCTTTCTTT
CDR3: CASSQQGRDTEAFF

V: TRBV6-1
size: .
D: .
J: TRBJ1-2
DNA: TGTGCCAGCAGTGAAACCGGGACACCCGGACGTGGATACTATGGCTACACCTTC
CDR3: CASSETGTPGRGYYGYTF

V: TRBV10-3
size: few
D: .
J: TRBJ2-1
DNA: TGTGCCATCAGTGAGGGACTGGCCTACAATGAGCAGTTCTTC
CDR3: CAISEGLAYNEQFF

V: TRBV9
size: few
D: TRBD1
J: TRBJ1-1
DNA: TGTGCCAGCAGCGTCGACAGGGGCGCTGAAGCTTTCTTT
CDR3: CASSVDRGAEAFF

V: TRBV7-3
size: once
D: .
J: TRBJ2-3
DNA: TGTGCCAGCAGCCCCAGGACAAGGAGAAGCACAGATACGCAGTATTTT
CDR3: CASSPRTRRSTDTQYF

V: TRBV7-6
size: .
D: .
J: TRBJ2-1
DNA: TGTGCCAGCAGCTTAGAAACAGGGTTTCGCCACAATGAGCAGTTCTTC
CDR3: CASSLETGFRHNEQFF

V: TRBV19
size: .
D: .
J: TRBJ2-1
DNA: TGTGCCAGTACCCCGTCGGACAGTTTCTACAATGAGCAGTTCTTC
CDR3: CASTPSDSFYNEQFF

V: TRBV2
size: .
D: .
J: TRBJ1-4
DNA: TGTGCCAGCAGTCCAGACCTAGGATCTACTCAGGGGGAAAAACTGTTTTTT
CDR3: CASSPDLGSTQGEKLFF

V: TRBV5-1
size: .
D: .
J: TRBJ1-2
DNA: TGCGCCAGCAGCAGGGGACATGAGAGCTATGGCTACACCTTC
CDR3: CASSRGHESYGYTF

V: TRBV7-2
size: .
D: .
J: TRBJ2-7
DNA: TGTGCCAGCAGCTTAGCGCACAGTAGTTCTGCGTTTTCCTACGAGCAGTACTTC
CDR3: CASSLAHSSSAFSYEQYF

V: TRBV18
size: .
D: TRBD2
J: TRBJ2-3
DNA: TGTGCCAGCTCACCGGGACTAGCGGGGACAACAGATACGCAGTATTTT
CDR3: CASSPGLAGTTDTQYF

V: TRBV29-1
size: .
D: TRBD1
J: TRBJ2-5
DNA: TGCAGCGTTGAAATCTCCGGGACAGGGGGTCAAGAGACCCAGTACTTC
CDR3: CSVEISGTGGQETQYF

V: TRBV19
size: .
D: TRBD2
J: TRBJ2-3
DNA: TGTGCCAGTAAAAGCGGGGGGCCTAGCACAGATACGCAGTATTTT
CDR3: CASKSGGPSTDTQYF

V: TRBV7-6
size: .
D: TRBD1
J: TRBJ2-1
DNA: TGTGCCAGCAGCTTAGGTACAGGGGGCCCCTACAATGAGCAGTTCTTC
CDR3: CASSLGTGGPYNEQFF

V: TRBV3-1/TRBV3-2
size: .
D: .
J: TRBJ2-5
DNA: TGTGCCAGCAGCCAAGATCGTGAGACCCAGTACTTC
CDR3: CASSQDRETQYF

V: TRBV7-9
size: .
D: .
J: TRBJ2-7
DNA: TGTGCCAGCAGCTTACAGGGTGTCTCCTACGAGCAGTACTTC
CDR3: CASSLQGVSYEQYF

V: TRBV9
size: .
D: .
J: TRBJ2-5
DNA: TGTGCCAGCAGCGTATCAGGGGAACGGGAGACCCAGTACTTC
CDR3: CASSVSGERETQYF

V: TRBV9
size: .
D: TRBD1
J: TRBJ1-1
DNA: TGTGCCAGCACCCATGACAGGGGTGGGAACACTGAAGCTTTCTTT
CDR3: CASTHDRGGNTEAFF

V: TRBV5-4
size: .
D: .
J: TRBJ2-7
DNA: TGTGCCAGCAGCTTGTCTCCGGGGAACGAGCAGTACTTC
CDR3: CASSLSPGNEQYF

V: TRBV10-3
size: .
D: .
J: TRBJ2-2
DNA: TGTGCCATCACCCCCTCAGGGAACACCGGGGAGCTGTTTTTT
CDR3: CAITPSGNTGELFF

V: TRBV5-1
size: .
D: TRBD1
J: TRBJ1-2
DNA: TGCGCCAGCAATACAGGGGCCAGTAACTATGGCTACACCTTC
CDR3: CASNTGASNYGYTF

V: TRBV7-6
size: .
D: TRBD2
J: TRBJ2-2
DNA: TGTGCCAGCAGCTTAGAGCCCGCGGGGGGCGCTAACACCGGGGAGCTGTTTTTT
CDR3: CASSLEPAGGANTGELFF

V: TRBV5-1
size: .
D: .
J: TRBJ1-2
DNA: TGCGCCAGCAGCCCCAAGACGGGTCCTGCATGGGGCTACACCTTC
CDR3: CASSPKTGPAWGYTF

V: TRBV27
size: .
D: .
J: TRBJ2-5
DNA: TGTGCCAGCAGTTTTTGGGCCCCGCACGGGGATGTCGAGACCCAGTACTTC
CDR3: CASSFWAPHGDVETQYF

V: TRBV5-1
size: once
D: .
J: TRBJ2-1
DNA: TGCGCCAGCAGCTTGGACCTCCTAGACTCCAGCTATAGTGAGCAGTTCTTC
CDR3: CASSLDLLDSSYSEQFF

V: TRBV9
size: few
D: .
J: TRBJ1-4
DNA: TGTGCCAGCAGCCCCCGGCGAGACTCCTCGGGGGAAAAACTGTTTTTT
CDR3: CASSPRRDSSGEKLFF

V: TRBV18
size: .
D: .
J: TRBJ2-5
DNA: TGTGCCAGCTCACTAGCGAGGGAAGAGACCCAGTACTTC
CDR3: CASSLAREETQYF

V: TRBV10-3
size: .
D: .
J: TRBJ1-2
DNA: TGTGCCATCAGTGAAGATGCAGTAACCCTCTATGGCTACACCTTC
CDR3: CAISEDAVTLYGYTF